This record concerns one T cell receptor beta chain sequence. What it recognizes is unknown. This sample is part of a study of shared clonotypes between healthy human individuals. Overall study findings and caveats: Sequencing of the sorted subsets was shown by rarefaction to be incomplete despite large depth.

The CDR3 is 14 amino acids. The ends were cut back, 6 bases at V and 9 bases at J, with 18 bases in the middle. Germline V CDR1 and CDR2: MNHNS, SASEGT. As handled by the study authors: Filtering of immunoSEQ junctional sequences could not match full-length read filtering. Profiling relied on immunoSEQ multiplex PCR, and the TCRdb table lists in-frame clones only, not all of them. Clone size and V and J calls were adopted from that table, with D and trimming inferred from the DNA. Of around 720,000 clones listed, less than 80% were seen once; the top ten hold around 1.8%. This TCR was sampled from a woman aged 30 to 39 in good health. Sequenced sample: memory CD4+ T cells sorted from blood. As for subset: CD45RA-negative fraction. This sequence joins TRBV6-1 and TRBJ2-4; D may match TRBD1 or TRBD2 (5 bases each). CDR3 sequence: CASRGTRLIGIQYF. CDR3 DNA: TGTGCCAGCAGAGGGACCCGCCTTATCGGCATTCAGTACTTC.